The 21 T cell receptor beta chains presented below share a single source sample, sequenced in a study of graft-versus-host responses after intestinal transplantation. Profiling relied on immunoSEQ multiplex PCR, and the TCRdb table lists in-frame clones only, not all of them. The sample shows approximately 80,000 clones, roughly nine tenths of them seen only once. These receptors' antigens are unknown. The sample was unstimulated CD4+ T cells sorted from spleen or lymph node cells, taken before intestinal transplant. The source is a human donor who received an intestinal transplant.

This chain's CDR3 is CASSLGSGGAYNEQFF. CDR3 sequence (DNA): TGTGCCAGCAGCTTGGGAAGCGGGGGGGCTTACAATGAGCAGTTCTTC. The rearrangement joins TRBV5-6 to TRBJ2-1; TRBD2 agrees at 10 bases. Germline assignment: CDR1 SGHDT and CDR2 YYEEEE. Trimming took 0 bases from V and 4 from J; bases not matched to a gene: 4. CDR3 length: 16 amino acids. The whole variable domain, filled in from reference TRBV5-6 and TRBJ2-1, reads DAGVTQSPTHLIKTRGQQVTLRCSPKSGHDTVSWYQQALGQGPQFIFQYYEEEERQRGNFPDRFSGHQFPNYSSELNVNALLLGDSALYLCASSLGSGGAYNEQFFGPGTRLTVL.

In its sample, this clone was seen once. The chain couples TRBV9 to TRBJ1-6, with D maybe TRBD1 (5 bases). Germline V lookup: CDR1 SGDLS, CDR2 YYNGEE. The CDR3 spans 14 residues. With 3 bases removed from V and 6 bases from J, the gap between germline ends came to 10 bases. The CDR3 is CASSAPGVNSPLHF. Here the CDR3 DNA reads TGTGCCAGCAGCGCCCCGGGGGTTAATTCACCCCTCCACTTT.

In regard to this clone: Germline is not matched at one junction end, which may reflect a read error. The CDR3 is CASSPLEGVNGYTF. The CDR3, as DNA: TGTGCTAGCAGCCCCCTTGAAGGAGTGAATGGCTACACCTTC. V gene TRBV7-7 combines with J gene TRBJ1-2, with D unclear. Per the germline V gene, CDR1 is SSHAT and CDR2 is FNYEAQ (reference sequence). CDR3 length: 14 residues.

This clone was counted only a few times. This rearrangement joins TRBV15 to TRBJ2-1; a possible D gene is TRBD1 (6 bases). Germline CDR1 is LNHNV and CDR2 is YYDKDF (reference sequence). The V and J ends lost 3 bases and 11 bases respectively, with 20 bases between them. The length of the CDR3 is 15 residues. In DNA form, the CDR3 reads TGTGCCACCAGCAGCCACTCCTCCGGGACACCCAAGCAGTTCTTC. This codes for CATSSHSSGTPKQFF.

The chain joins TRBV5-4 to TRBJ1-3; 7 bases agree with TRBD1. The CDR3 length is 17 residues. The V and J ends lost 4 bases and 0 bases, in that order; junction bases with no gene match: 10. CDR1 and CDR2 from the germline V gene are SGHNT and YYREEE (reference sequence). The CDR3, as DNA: TGTGCCAGCAGCCCTGGAATGACAGGGAGCTCTGGAAACACCATATATTTT. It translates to CASSPGMTGSSGNTIYF. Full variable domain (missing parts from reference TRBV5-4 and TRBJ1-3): ETGVTQSPTHLIKTRGQQVTLRCSSQSGHNTVSWYQQALGQGPQFIFQYYREEENGRGNFPPRFSGLQFPNYSSELNVNALELDDSALYLCASSPGMTGSSGNTIYFGEGSWLTVV.

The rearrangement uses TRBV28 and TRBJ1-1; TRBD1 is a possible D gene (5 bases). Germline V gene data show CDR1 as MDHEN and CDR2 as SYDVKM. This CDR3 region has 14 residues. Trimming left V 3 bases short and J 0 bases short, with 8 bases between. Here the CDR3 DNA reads TGTGCCAGCAGTTTGGGGACTATGAACACTGAAGCTTTCTTT. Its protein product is CASSLGTMNTEAFF.

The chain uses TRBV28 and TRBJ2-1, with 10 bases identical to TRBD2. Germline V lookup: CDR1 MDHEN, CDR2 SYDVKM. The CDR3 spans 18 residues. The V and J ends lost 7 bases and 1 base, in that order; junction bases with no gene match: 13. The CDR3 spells CASMFPRAGGGSYNEQFF. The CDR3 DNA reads TGTGCCAGCATGTTTCCACGAGCGGGAGGGGGGTCCTACAATGAGCAGTTCTTC.

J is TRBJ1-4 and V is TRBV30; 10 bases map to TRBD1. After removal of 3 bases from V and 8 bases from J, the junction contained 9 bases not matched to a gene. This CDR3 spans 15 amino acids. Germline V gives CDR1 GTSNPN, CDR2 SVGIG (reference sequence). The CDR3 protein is CAWRGTGEAGEKLFF. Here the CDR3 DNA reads TGTGCCTGGAGGGGGACAGGGGAGGCGGGGGAAAAACTGTTTTTT. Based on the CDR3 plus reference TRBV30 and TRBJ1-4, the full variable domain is SQTIHQWPATLVQPVGSPLSLECTVEGTSNPNLYWYRQAAGRGLQLLFYSVGIGQISSEVPQNLSASRPQDRQFILSSKKLLLSDSGFYLCAWRGTGEAGEKLFFGSGTQLSVL.

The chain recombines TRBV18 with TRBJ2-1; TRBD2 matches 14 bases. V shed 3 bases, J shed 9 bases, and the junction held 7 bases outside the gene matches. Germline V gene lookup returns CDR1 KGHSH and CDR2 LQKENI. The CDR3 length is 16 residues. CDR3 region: CASSPQGTSGRGEQFF. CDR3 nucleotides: TGTGCCAGCTCACCCCAGGGGACTAGCGGGAGAGGTGAGCAGTTCTTC.

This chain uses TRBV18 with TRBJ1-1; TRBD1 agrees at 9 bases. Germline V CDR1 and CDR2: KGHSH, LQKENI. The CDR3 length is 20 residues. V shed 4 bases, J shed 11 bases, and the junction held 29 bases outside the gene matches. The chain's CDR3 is CASSLQSGTGLPPERCEAFF. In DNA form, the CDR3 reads TGTGCCAGCTCACTACAATCCGGGACAGGGCTCCCGCCTGAGAGATGTGAGGCTTTCTTT.

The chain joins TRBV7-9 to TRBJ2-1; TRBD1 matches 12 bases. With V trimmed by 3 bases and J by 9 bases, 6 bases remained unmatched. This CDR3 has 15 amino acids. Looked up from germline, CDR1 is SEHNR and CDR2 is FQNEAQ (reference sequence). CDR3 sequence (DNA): TGTGCCAGCAGCTTCCCGGGACAGGGGGCCGGTGAGCAGTTCTTC. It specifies CASSFPGQGAGEQFF.

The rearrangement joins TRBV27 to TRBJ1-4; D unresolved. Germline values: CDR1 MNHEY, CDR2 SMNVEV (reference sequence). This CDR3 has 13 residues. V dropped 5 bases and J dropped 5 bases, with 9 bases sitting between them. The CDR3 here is CASSPLQNEKLFF. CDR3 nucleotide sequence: TGTGCCAGCAGTCCTCTTCAGAATGAAAAACTGTTTTTT.

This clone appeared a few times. CDR3 in DNA: TGTGCCACCAGCAGAGTTCGGGGGACAGGGGACTATGGCTACACCTTC. It translates to CATSRVRGTGDYGYTF. The genes are TRBV15 and TRBJ1-2; 10 bases fit TRBD1. Germline CDR1 is LNHNV and CDR2 is YYDKDF (reference sequence). The CDR3 loop spans 16 amino acids. V was clipped by 1 base and J by 3 bases; unmatched bases: 5.

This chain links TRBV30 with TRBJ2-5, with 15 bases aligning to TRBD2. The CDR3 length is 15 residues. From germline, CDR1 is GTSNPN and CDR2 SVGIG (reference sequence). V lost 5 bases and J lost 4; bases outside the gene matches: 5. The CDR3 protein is CAWGLAGGRTETQYF. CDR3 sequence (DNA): TGTGCCTGGGGACTAGCGGGGGGGCGCACAGAGACCCAGTACTTC.

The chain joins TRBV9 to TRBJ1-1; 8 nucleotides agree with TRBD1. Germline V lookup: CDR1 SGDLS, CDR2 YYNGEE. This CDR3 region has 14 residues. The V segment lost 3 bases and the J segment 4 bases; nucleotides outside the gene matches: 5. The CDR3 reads CASSGDRFGTEAFF. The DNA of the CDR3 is TGTGCCAGCAGCGGGGACAGGTTCGGCACTGAAGCTTTCTTT.

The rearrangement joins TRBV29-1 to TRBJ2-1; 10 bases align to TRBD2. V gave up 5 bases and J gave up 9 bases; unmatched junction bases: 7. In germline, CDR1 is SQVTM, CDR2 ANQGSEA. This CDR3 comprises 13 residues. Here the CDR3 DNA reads TGCAGCGTTAATCCGGGACTAGCGTCTGAGCAGTTCTTC. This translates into CSVNPGLASEQFF.

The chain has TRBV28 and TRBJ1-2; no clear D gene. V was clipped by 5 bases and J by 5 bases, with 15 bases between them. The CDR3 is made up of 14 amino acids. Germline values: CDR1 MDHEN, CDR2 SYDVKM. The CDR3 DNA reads TGTGCCAGCAGTCTACCAGGCCCTGGATATGGCTACACCTTC. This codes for CASSLPGPGYGYTF.

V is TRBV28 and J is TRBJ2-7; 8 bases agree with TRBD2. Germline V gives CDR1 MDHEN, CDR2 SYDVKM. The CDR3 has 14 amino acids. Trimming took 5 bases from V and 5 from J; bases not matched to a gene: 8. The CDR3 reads CASSTGTRRHEQYF. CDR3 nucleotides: TGTGCCAGCAGTACCGGGACTAGGCGCCACGAGCAGTACTTC.

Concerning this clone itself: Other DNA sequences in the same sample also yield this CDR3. CDR3 residues: CASSPGLGGETQYF. In DNA form, the CDR3 reads TGTGCCAGCAGCCCGGGGTTGGGGGGGGAGACCCAGTACTTC. The rearrangement joins TRBV9 to TRBJ2-5, with TRBD2 matching 7 bases. Per germline, CDR1 SGDLS and CDR2 YYNGEE. Losses at the gene ends were 4 bases for V and 5 bases for J; bases not matched to a gene: 8. The CDR3 runs 14 residues.

The chain's CDR3 is CASSALSGPSTDTQYF. In DNA form, the CDR3 reads TGTGCCAGCAGTGCCTTATCAGGGCCTAGCACAGATACGCAGTATTTT. The rearrangement links TRBV6-1 to TRBJ2-3, with D possibly matching TRBD1 (5 bases). With 4 bases removed from V and 0 bases from J, the gap between germline ends came to 14 bases. The germline CDR1 and CDR2 sequences are MNHNS and SASEGT. The CDR3 spans 16 residues.

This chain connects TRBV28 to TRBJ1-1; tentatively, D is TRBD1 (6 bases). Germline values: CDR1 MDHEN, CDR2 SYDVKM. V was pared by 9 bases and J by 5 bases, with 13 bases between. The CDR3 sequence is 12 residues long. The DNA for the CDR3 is TGTGCCAGTAGACCAGGGGAGACTGAAGCTTTCTTT. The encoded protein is CASRPGETEAFF.